This T cell receptor beta chain originates from a study of human T cells and chemical hapten exposure. In this sample, this clonotype turned up a few times. Under the authors' procedure: From 23,224 to 690,600 TCRs were found per sample, with a median of about 96,000. A single record per CDR3 protein comes from TCRdb applying MiXCR to the RACE reads. TCRdb's processing, not the authors', yielded these V and J calls. Of around 380,000 distinct CDR3 sequences in the sample, about 5% were seen once. The CDR3 has 12 residues. CDR1 is LGHDT and CDR2 is YNNKEL in the germline V gene (reference sequence). V gave up 4 bases and J gave up 1 base, with 4 bases separating them. Time point here: pre-sensitization, week 0. Treatment specified: therapeutic diphenylcyclopropenone sensitization with weekly scalp DPC. Donation of samples came from alopecia patients who were 18 to 70 years old and suitable for DPC.

The starting material was whole blood, obtained in connection with sensitization to the hapten diphenylcyclopropenone (DPC). The sequence came from a young woman with alopecia areata. Some clones in this sample may be carry-over from other donors' samples. The rearrangement links TRBV3-1 to TRBJ2-5; no definite D call. The CDR3 region is CASSPIQETQYF. DNA for the CDR3: TGTGCCAGCAGCCCCATCCAAGAGACCCAGTACTTC.